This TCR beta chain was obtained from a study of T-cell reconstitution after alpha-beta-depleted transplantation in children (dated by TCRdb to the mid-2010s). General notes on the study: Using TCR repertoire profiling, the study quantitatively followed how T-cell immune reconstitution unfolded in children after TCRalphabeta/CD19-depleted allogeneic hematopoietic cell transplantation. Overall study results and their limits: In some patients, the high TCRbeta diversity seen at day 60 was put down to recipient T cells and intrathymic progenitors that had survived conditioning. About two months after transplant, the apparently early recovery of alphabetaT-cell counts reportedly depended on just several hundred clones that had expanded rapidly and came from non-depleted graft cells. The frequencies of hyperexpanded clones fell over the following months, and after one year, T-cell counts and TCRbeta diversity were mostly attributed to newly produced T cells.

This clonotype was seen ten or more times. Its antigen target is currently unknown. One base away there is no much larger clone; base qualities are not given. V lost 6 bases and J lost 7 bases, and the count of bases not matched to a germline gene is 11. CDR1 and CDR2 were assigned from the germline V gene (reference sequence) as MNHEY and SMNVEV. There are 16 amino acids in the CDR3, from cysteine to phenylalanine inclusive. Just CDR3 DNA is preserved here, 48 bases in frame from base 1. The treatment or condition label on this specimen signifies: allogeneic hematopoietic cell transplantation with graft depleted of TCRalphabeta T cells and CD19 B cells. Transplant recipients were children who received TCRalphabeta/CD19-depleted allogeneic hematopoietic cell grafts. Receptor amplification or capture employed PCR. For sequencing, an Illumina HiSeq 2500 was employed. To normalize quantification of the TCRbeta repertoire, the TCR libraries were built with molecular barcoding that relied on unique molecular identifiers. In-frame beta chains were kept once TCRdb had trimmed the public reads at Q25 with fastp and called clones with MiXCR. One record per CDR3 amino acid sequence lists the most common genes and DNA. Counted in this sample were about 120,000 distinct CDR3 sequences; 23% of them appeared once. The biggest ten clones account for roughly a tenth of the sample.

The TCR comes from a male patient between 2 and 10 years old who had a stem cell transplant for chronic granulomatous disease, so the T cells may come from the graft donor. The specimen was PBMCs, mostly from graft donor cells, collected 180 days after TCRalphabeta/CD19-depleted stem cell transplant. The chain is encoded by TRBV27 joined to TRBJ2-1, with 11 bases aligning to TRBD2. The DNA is TGTGCCAGCAGGGCTTTAGCGGGAGGGCCACGGAATGAGCAGTTCTTC. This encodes CASRALAGGPRNEQFF.